This T cell receptor beta chain was profiled in a study of cytomegalovirus exposure and HLA in healthy donors. PCR employed 60 Vbeta and 13 Jbeta primers. Produced via immunoSEQ multiplex PCR; TCRdb's table is partial and in-frame only. The repertoire holds 200,000 to 250,000 clones, 70% to 85% seen once, with approximately 0.5% in the top ten. This receptor was taken from a woman aged 40 to 55 in good health and CMV-seronegative. The material sequenced was PBMCs.

The CDR3 sequence: CASSFRGGRNEQFF. CDR3 DNA: TGTGCCAGCAGCTTCCGGGGGGGCCGAAATGAGCAGTTCTTC. The rearrangement uses TRBV7-2 and TRBJ2-1; 8 positions agree with TRBD2. Trimming took 3 bases from V and 7 from J; bases not matched to a gene: 5. Per the germline V gene, CDR1 is SGHTA and CDR2 is FQGNSA. The CDR3 is 14 residues long.